This TCR beta chain came from a study of blood T cell repertoires in COVID-19. At the level of the study: Samples taken during acute and convalescent COVID-19 were collected in the United States, Italy and Spain. Sample material is recorded as cDNA or gDNA derived from T cells, B-cell-depleted T cells, or PBMCs.

The CDR3 is 13 residues long. The V segment lost 2 bases and the J segment 6 bases; nucleotides outside the gene matches: 3. Per the germline V gene, CDR1 is SGHTS and CDR2 is YDEGEE. Per the authors' pipeline: Amplification from reference gene primers served as the basis for estimated nucleated cell counts. The protocol was immunoSEQ multiplex PCR, while the TCRdb copy is restricted to in-frame clones and leaves out a portion. The DNA was the basis for D and trimming; V, J and clone size are from that table. The repertoire holds 45,000 to 50,000 clones, with 70% to 90% as singletons. This TCR derives from a woman aged 55 to 70 with acute or convalescent COVID-19. V and J are TRBV5-8 and TRBJ1-2, with 8 positions matching TRBD1. Sequenced input: peripheral blood. The CDR3 DNA sequence: TGTGCCAGCAGCTTTAACAGGGGGGATGGCTACACCTTC. It encodes CASSFNRGDGYTF. Variable domain in full (rest from reference TRBV5-8 and TRBJ1-2): EAGVTQSPTHLIKTRGQQATLRCSPISGHTSVYWYQQALGLGLQFLLWYDEGEERNRGNFPPRFSGRQFPNYSSELNVNALELEDSALYLCASSFNRGDGYTFGSGTRLTVV.